This T cell receptor beta chain was documented in a study of shared clonotypes between healthy human individuals. Repertoires were generated with immunoSEQ multiplex PCR, while TCRdb's copy carries only in-frame clones and drops some. The profile shows around 550,000 clones, approximately 96% of them singletons. Note on this clone: The same CDR3 is also encoded by other DNA sequences in this sample.

Naive CD8 cells lacked CD45RO and underwent positive selection for CCR7, leaving out terminally differentiated effector memory CD45RA+ cells. Germline V gene sequence: CDR1 MNHEY, CDR2 SMNVEV (reference sequence). V was cut by 4 bases and J by 0 bases, with 7 bases left in between. The CDR3 is 13 amino acids. This clonotype was sampled from a woman aged 25 to 45 in good health. The chain links TRBV27 to TRBJ2-7; no reliable D call. Material for sequencing was naive CD8+ T cells sorted from blood. DNA of the CDR3: TGTGCCAGCAGTTCCGGGTCCTCCTACGAGCAGTACTTC. Protein: CASSSGSSYEQYF.